The 11 T cell receptor beta chains reported below all come from one sample, sequenced in a study of blood T cell repertoires in COVID-19. Generated by immunoSEQ multiplex PCR, the TCRdb table keeps only in-frame clones and is missing some. Here the sample spans about 120,000 clones, approximately 80% being singletons. Material: peripheral blood. The source of these receptors is a man between 65 and 79 years old with acute or convalescent COVID-19.

The rearrangement joins TRBV6-5 to TRBJ1-3, with no clear D. Trimming shortened V by 0 bases and J by 0 bases, and 6 bases separated the two germline ends. CDR1 is MNHEY and CDR2 is SVGAGI in the germline V gene. The CDR3 runs to 15 residues. For the CDR3, the DNA is TGTGCCAGCAGTTACTCTGACACCTCTGGAAACACCATATATTTT. The encoded protein is CASSYSDTSGNTIYF.

The gene calls are TRBV27 and TRBJ1-2; the match to TRBD1 covers 10 bases. V lost 6 bases to trimming and J lost 0 bases; unmatched junction nucleotides: 7. The CDR3 is 16 residues long. Germline-derived CDR1 and CDR2 are MNHEY and SMNVEV (reference sequence). The CDR3 loop is CASSKLGTGANYGYTF. CDR3 DNA: TGTGCCAGCAGCAAGCTAGGGACAGGGGCTAACTATGGCTACACCTTC.

In its sample, this clone was seen once. The V and J genes are TRBV27 and TRBJ2-3, with D possibly TRBD2 on 7 matching bases. V shed 0 bases and J shed 10 bases, with 14 bases lying between them. Germline assignment: CDR1 MNHEY and CDR2 SMNVEV (reference sequence). The CDR3 extends over 14 amino acids. This CDR3 is CASSLSGGLPAQYF. The CDR3 DNA reads as TGTGCCAGCAGTTTATCGGGGGGGCTTCCAGCGCAGTATTTT.

V usage is TRBV28 and J usage is TRBJ1-4, with TRBD1 matching over 8 bases. This CDR3 contains 15 residues. Germline trimming cut 6 bases from V and 9 bases from J; bases unmatched to any gene: 12. The germline V gene encodes CDR1 MDHEN and CDR2 SYDVKM. CDR3 loop: CASSLPGQVGKKLFF. The CDR3 nucleotides are TGTGCCAGCAGCCTCCCGGGACAGGTTGGAAAAAAACTGTTTTTT.

The chain uses TRBV30 and TRBJ1-6, with unresolved D. Germline CDR1 reads GTSNPN; CDR2 reads SVGIG (reference sequence). V dropped 0 bases and J dropped 0 bases, with 18 bases sitting between them. The CDR3 totals 19 residues. As DNA, the CDR3 is TGTGCCTGGAGTGTAATGGGAAAACGGGGAAGCTCCTATAATTCACCCCTCCACTTT. It is translated as CAWSVMGKRGSSYNSPLHF.

CDR3 residues: CASSGGTLGYEQYF. CDR3 coding DNA: TGTGCCAGCAGCGGCGGGACGTTGGGCTACGAGCAGTACTTC. V and J are TRBV6-6 and TRBJ2-7; D may be TRBD2 (6 bases). V shed 6 bases and J shed 3 bases, with 15 bases lying between them. CDR3 length: 14 residues. Germline CDR1 MNHNY, CDR2 SVGAGI (reference sequence).

The V and J genes are TRBV28 and TRBJ2-5; 7 nucleotides agree with TRBD1. There are 14 residues in the CDR3. Unmatched junction bases numbered 6, after V lost 6 bases and J lost 2 bases. Germline values: CDR1 MDHEN, CDR2 SYDVKM. CDR3 region: CASSRGTAQETQYF. DNA of the CDR3: TGTGCCAGCAGCAGGGGGACGGCACAAGAGACCCAGTACTTC.

This clone came up once. CDR3 sequence reads: CSVEDSLDRTSYGYTF. In DNA form, the CDR3 reads TGCAGCGTTGAAGACTCCCTGGACCGGACAAGCTATGGCTACACCTTC. The chain couples TRBV29-1 to TRBJ1-2; possibly TRBD1 for D (5 bases). CDR1 and CDR2 (germline): SQVTM, ANQGSEA. The CDR3 is made up of 16 amino acids. With 0 bases removed from V and 4 bases from J, the gap between germline ends came to 18 bases.

J is TRBJ1-5 and V is TRBV19; 11 nucleotides line up with TRBD1. This CDR3 has 14 residues. Germline values: CDR1 LNHDA, CDR2 SQIVND (reference sequence). V shed 6 bases, J shed 7 bases, and the junction held 5 bases outside the gene matches. CDR3 DNA: TGTGCCAGTAGGGGACAGGGGGATCTCCAGCCCCAGCATTTT. Its translation: CASRGQGDLQPQHF.

This clone occurred a few times. The CDR3 DNA reads TGTGCCAGCAGCTTAGTACAGGGGGCTAACTATGGCTACACCTTC. Translation gives CASSLVQGANYGYTF. V is TRBV7-2 and J is TRBJ1-2; 8 nucleotides match TRBD1. The germline V gene encodes CDR1 SGHTA and CDR2 FQGNSA. The CDR3 loop spans 15 amino acids. The J segment lost 0 bases and the V segment lost 1 base, leaving 1 base of the junction unmatched.

This clone was observed a handful of times. The V gene is TRBV5-6, the J gene TRBJ1-4; possible D gene TRBD1, 6 bases. The CDR3 length is 14 residues. Germline values: CDR1 SGHDT, CDR2 YYEEEE. Trimming removed 4 bases from V and 7 bases from J, with 14 bases in between. The CDR3 is CASSNHQGSEKLFF. The DNA of the CDR3 is TGTGCCAGCAGCAACCATCAGGGGAGTGAAAAACTGTTTTTT. Looking up the rest from reference TRBV5-6 and TRBJ1-4 gives the full variable domain: DAGVTQSPTHLIKTRGQQVTLRCSPKSGHDTVSWYQQALGQGPQFIFQYYEEEERQRGNFPDRFSGHQFPNYSSELNVNALLLGDSALYLCASSNHQGSEKLFFGSGTQLSVL.